This TCR beta chain emerged from a study of blood T cell repertoires in COVID-19. Whole-study context: COVID-19 samples from acute and convalescent phases originated in the United States, Italy and Spain. Nucleic acid was either cDNA or gDNA, and it came from T cells, B-cell-depleted T cells, or PBMCs.

V shed 0 bases and J shed 0 bases, with 12 bases lying between them. From germline, CDR1 is LGHNA and CDR2 YNFKEQ. There are 16 residues in the CDR3. Original processing notes: The assay estimated nucleated cells by amplifying reference gene primers. Clones were sequenced by immunoSEQ multiplex PCR, and TCRdb holds only the in-frame ones, with some missing. V, J and clone size were drawn from that table, and D and trimming were deduced from the DNA. The table lists around 250,000 clones, under 90% of them singletons. The chain links TRBV4-2 to TRBJ2-7; D is ambiguous. The sequencing input was peripheral blood. This receptor was obtained from a human donor in a cohort sampled during active COVID-19. Written as DNA, the CDR3 is TGTGCCAGCAGCCAAGAGGGCACGAAAAGCTCCTACGAGCAGTACTTC. This sequence encodes CASSQEGTKSSYEQYF.